These 10 T cell receptor beta chains came from one sample sequenced in a study of human T cells and chemical hapten exposure. Indicated time point: pre-sensitization, week 0. Documented treatment: therapeutic diphenylcyclopropenone sensitization with weekly scalp DPC. Using its own MiXCR run on the RACE reads, TCRdb lists one record per CDR3 protein. The top ten clones hold just over 2.5% of a sample with under 400,000 distinct CDR3 sequences, more than 4.5% of them seen once. The material sequenced was whole blood, taken in connection with sensitization to the hapten diphenylcyclopropenone (DPC). The receptors originated from a woman between 50 and 59 years old with alopecia areata. Some clones in this sample may be carry-over from other donors' samples.

At least ten counts were recorded for this clonotype. The chain uses TRBV5-1 and TRBJ2-5, with D tentatively TRBD1 (6 bases). Trimming left V 1 base short and J 5 bases short, with 12 bases between. This CDR3 spans 14 amino acids. From germline, CDR1 is SGHRS and CDR2 YFSETQ. The CDR3, as DNA: TGCGCCAGCAGCTTGCAGGGGCGGCTGGAGACCCAGTACTTC. It is translated as CASSLQGRLETQYF.

In this sample, this clonotype turned up many times. The chain is built from TRBV29-1 and TRBJ2-3; TRBD2 matches 10 bases. V was clipped by 8 bases and J by 2 bases; unmatched bases: 4. Germline loops: CDR1 SQVTM, CDR2 ANQGSEA. This CDR3 is 13 amino acids long. The DNA of the CDR3 is TGCAGCTCCGGGACTAGCGCCACAGATACGCAGTATTTT. Translated, it gives CSSGTSATDTQYF.

This clonotype was found many times. The J gene is TRBJ2-7, the V gene TRBV29-1; weak D call: TRBD2 (6 bases). V was trimmed by 4 bases and J by 6 bases, leaving 13 bases between them. CDR3 length: 12 residues. The germline CDR1 and CDR2 sequences are SQVTM and ANQGSEA. The CDR3 loop is CSVVSREREQYF. As DNA, the CDR3 is TGCAGCGTTGTTTCCCGGGAGCGCGAGCAGTACTTC.

The table lists this clonotype with a few counts. The chain couples TRBV18 to TRBJ2-4; TRBD1 agrees at 10 bases. V trimming: 3 bases; J trimming: 6 bases; junction bases outside the gene matches: 2. Germline V gene sequence: CDR1 KGHSH, CDR2 LQKENI. CDR3 length equals 14 residues. CDR3 loop: CASSPGQGINIQYF. CDR3 DNA sequence: TGTGCCAGCTCACCGGGACAGGGGATAAACATTCAGTACTTC. Full variable domain (missing parts from reference TRBV18 and TRBJ2-4): NAGVMQNPRHLVRRRGQEARLRCSPMKGHSHVYWYRQLPEEGLKFMVYLQKENIIDESGMPKERFSAEFPKEGPSILRIQQVVRGDSAAYFCASSPGQGINIQYFGAGTRLSVL.

The sample holds a few counts of this clonotype. This chain connects TRBV10-2 to TRBJ1-5; maybe TRBD1 (6 bases). CDR3 size: 15 residues. Germline CDR1 is WSHSY and CDR2 is SAAADI. Trimming cost V 1 base and J 3 bases, with 10 bases left between them. This chain's CDR3 is CASSEFGGPNQPQHF. In DNA, the CDR3 is TGCGCCAGCAGTGAGTTTGGGGGGCCCAATCAGCCCCAGCATTTT.

The table lists this clonotype with many counts. The rearrangement links TRBV7-2 to TRBJ2-2; perhaps TRBD2 as D (5 bases). The CDR3 runs 16 residues. Germline CDR1 reads SGHTA; CDR2 reads FQGNSA. V lost 5 bases and J lost 2, with 15 bases in between. CDR3 amino acids: CASSPQDLANTGELFF. CDR3 in DNA: TGTGCCAGCAGCCCCCAGGACTTGGCTAACACCGGGGAGCTGTTTTTT.

This clonotype was recorded a few times. The CDR3 DNA sequence: TGTGCCAGTCTGACTTCTCCCTCGGCAGATACGCAGTATTTT. This encodes CASLTSPSADTQYF. The rearrangement links TRBV7-9 to TRBJ2-3; no definite D call. The CDR3 is 14 residues long. V was clipped by 9 bases and J by 4 bases, with 17 bases between them. From germline, CDR1 is SEHNR and CDR2 FQNEAQ (reference sequence). The full variable domain, with the rest looked up from reference TRBV7-9 and TRBJ2-3, is DTGVSQNPRHKITKRGQNVTFRCDPISEHNRLYWYRQTLGQGPEFLTYFQNEAQLEKSRLLSDRFSAERPKGSFSTLEIQRTEQGDSAMYLCASLTSPSADTQYFGPGTRLTVL.

V gene TRBV5-1 combines with J gene TRBJ2-4; D may correspond to TRBD1 or TRBD2 (6 bases each). The V and J ends lost 4 bases and 3 bases respectively, with 11 bases between them. CDR3 size: 14 residues. CDR1 and CDR2 from the germline V gene are SGHRS and YFSETQ. CDR3 nucleotides: TGCGCCAGCAGCGGAGGGGGTAGCAAAAACATTCAGTACTTC. It codes for CASSGGGSKNIQYF.

Only a few counts were recorded for this clonotype. The rearrangement uses TRBV24-1 and TRBJ1-1; a possible D gene is TRBD1 (6 bases). The CDR3 spans 11 residues. The V and J ends lost 7 bases and 8 bases respectively, with 10 bases between them. CDR1 is KGHDR, CDR2 SFDVKD, per germline. CDR3 in DNA: TGTGCCACCAGCGCCGGGACAGAAGCTTTCTTT. Translation gives CATSAGTEAFF.

This clonotype was observed a few times. The genes are TRBV28 and TRBJ2-4; D gene uncertain. Germline lookup yields CDR1 MDHEN and CDR2 SYDVKM. V lost 7 bases to trimming and J lost 0 bases, with 16 bases between them. The CDR3 has 16 amino acids. CDR3 coding DNA: TGTGCCAGCACAAAAGGGCCAGGTTCAGCCAAAAACATTCAGTACTTC. Amino acid sequence: CASTKGPGSAKNIQYF.